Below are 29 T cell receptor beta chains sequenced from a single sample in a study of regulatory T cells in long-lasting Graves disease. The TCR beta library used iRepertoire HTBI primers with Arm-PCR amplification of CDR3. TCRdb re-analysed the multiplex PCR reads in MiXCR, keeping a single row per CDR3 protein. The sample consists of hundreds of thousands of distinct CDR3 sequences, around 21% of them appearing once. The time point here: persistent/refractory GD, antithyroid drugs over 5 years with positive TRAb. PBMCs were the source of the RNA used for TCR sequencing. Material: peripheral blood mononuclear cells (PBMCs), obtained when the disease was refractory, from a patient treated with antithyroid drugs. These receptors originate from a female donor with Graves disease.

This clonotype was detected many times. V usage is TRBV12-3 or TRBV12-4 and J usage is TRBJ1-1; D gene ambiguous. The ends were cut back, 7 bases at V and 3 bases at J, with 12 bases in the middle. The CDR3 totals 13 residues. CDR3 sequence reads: CASMGPTDTEAFF. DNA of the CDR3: TGTGCCAGCATGGGCCCGACCGACACTGAAGCTTTCTTT.

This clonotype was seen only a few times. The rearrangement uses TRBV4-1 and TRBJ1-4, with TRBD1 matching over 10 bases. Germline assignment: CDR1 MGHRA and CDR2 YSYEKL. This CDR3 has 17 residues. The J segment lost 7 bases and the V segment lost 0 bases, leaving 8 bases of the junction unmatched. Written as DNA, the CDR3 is TGCGCCAGCAGCCAAGAAGGACAGGGGGTAAACGGTGAAAAACTGTTTTTT. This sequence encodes CASSQEGQGVNGEKLFF.

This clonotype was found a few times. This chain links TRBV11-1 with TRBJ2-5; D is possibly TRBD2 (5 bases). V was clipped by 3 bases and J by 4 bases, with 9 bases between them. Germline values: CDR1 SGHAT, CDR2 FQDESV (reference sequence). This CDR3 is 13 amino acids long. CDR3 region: CASSFEGPETQYF. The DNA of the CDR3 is TGTGCCAGCAGCTTTGAGGGTCCAGAGACCCAGTACTTC.

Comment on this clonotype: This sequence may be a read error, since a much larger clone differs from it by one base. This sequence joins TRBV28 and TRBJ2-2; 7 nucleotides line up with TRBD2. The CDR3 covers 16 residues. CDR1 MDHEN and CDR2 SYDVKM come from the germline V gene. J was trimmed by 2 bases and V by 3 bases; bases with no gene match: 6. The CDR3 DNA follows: TGTGCCAGCAGTTTGCTGCCTAGCGGCAACACCGGGGAGCTGTTTTTT. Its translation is CASSLLPSGNTGELFF.

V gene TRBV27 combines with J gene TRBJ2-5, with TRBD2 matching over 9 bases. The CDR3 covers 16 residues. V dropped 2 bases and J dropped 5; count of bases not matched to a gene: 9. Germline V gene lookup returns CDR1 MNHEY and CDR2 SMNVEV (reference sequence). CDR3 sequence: CASSLSSGRRSETQYF. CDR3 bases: TGTGCCAGCAGTTTAAGTAGCGGGAGACGGAGTGAGACCCAGTACTTC.

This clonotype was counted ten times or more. The chain's CDR3 is CASSYTRSWKHANTGELFF. DNA for the CDR3: TGTGCCAGCAGTTACACGAGGTCGTGGAAACACGCGAACACCGGGGAGCTGTTTTTT. This chain connects TRBV6-2 or TRBV6-3 to TRBJ2-2; D gene uncertain. There are 19 residues in the CDR3. Germline V lookup: CDR1 MNHEY, CDR2 SVGEGT. V lost 2 bases to trimming and J lost 0 bases, with 19 bases between them.

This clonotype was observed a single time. CDR3 sequence reads: CASSGLAGAGTDTQYF. In nucleotides, the CDR3 is TGTGCCAGCAGTGGACTAGCGGGAGCTGGCACAGATACGCAGTATTTT. J is TRBJ2-3 and V is TRBV12-3 or TRBV12-4; 13 bases map to TRBD2. This CDR3 is 16 amino acids long. Trimming removed 5 bases from V and 1 base from J; junction bases left unmatched: 3.

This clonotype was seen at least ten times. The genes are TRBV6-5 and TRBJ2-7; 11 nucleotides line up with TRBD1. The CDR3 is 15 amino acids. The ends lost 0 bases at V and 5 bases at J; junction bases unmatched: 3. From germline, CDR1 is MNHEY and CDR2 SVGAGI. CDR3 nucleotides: TGTGCCAGCAGTTACTCGGGACAGGGGGTAAACGAGCAGTACTTC. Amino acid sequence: CASSYSGQGVNEQYF.

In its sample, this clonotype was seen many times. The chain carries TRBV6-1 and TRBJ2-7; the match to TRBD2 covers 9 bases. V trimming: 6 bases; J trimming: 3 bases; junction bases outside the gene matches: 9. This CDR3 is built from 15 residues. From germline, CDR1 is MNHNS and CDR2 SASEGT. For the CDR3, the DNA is TGTGCCAGCAGCCCTTTCGGACTAGCGAACTACGAGCAGTACTTC. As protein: CASSPFGLANYEQYF.

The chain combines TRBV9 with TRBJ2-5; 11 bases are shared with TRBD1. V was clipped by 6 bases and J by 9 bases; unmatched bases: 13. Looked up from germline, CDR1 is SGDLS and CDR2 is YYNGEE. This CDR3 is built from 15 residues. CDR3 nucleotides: TGTGCCAGCACCCGAGGACAGGGGGCTTTTTTGGCCCAGTACTTC. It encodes CASTRGQGAFLAQYF.

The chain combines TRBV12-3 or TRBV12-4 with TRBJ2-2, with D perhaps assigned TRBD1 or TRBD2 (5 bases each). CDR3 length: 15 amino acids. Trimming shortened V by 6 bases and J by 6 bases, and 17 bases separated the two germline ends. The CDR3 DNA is TGTGCCAGCAGATACCGGGACCCTAGGTCCGGGGAGCTGTTTTTT. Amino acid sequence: CASRYRDPRSGELFF.

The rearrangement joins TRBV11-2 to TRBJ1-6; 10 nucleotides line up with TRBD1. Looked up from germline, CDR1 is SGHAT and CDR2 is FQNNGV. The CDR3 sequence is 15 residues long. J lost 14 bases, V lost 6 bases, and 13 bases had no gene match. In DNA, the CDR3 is TGTGCCAGCAGACCCACCGGGACAGGGGTTTCGTCCCTCCACTTT. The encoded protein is CASRPTGTGVSSLHF.

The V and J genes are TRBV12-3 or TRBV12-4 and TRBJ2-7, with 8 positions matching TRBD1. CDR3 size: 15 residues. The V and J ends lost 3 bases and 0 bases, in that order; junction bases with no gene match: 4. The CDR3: CASSFRTGSSYEQYF. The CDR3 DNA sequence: TGTGCCAGCAGTTTTAGGACAGGGAGCTCCTACGAGCAGTACTTC.

The CDR3 protein is CSARRQGLSNQPQHF. The CDR3 region has the DNA TGCAGTGCTAGGCGCCAGGGACTGAGCAATCAGCCCCAGCATTTT. The rearrangement uses TRBV20-1 and TRBJ1-5; tentatively, D is TRBD1 (5 bases). V was cut by 3 bases and J by 1 base, with 13 bases left in between. This CDR3 has 15 amino acids. Looked up from germline, CDR1 is DFQATT and CDR2 is SNEGSKA (reference sequence).

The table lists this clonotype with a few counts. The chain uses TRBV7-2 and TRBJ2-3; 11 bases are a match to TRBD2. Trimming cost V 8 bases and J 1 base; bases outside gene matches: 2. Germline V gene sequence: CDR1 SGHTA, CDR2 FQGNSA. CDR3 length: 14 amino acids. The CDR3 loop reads CASALAGGTDTQYF. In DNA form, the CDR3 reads TGTGCCAGCGCACTAGCGGGGGGCACAGATACGCAGTATTTT.

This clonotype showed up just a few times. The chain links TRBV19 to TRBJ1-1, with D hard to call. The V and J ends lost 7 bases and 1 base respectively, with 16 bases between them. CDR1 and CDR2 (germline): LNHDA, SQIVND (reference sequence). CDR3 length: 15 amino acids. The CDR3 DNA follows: TGTGCCAGTATTCCATCCCTCGGATCGAACACTGAAGCTTTCTTT. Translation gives CASIPSLGSNTEAFF.

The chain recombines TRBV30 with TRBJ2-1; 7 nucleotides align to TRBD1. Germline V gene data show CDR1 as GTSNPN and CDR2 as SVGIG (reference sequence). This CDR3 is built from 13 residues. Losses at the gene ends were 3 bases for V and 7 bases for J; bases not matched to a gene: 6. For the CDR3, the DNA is TGTGCCTGGAGACAGGGGATACAGAATGAGCAGTTCTTC. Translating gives CAWRQGIQNEQFF.

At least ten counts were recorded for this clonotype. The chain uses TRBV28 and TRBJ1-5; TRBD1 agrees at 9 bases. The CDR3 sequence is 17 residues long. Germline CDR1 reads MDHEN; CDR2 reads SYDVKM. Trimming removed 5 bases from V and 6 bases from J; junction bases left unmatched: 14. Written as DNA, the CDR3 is TGTGCCAGCAGTCTGGGACAGGGCGTCGCGGGGGTTCAGCCCCAGCATTTT. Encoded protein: CASSLGQGVAGVQPQHF.

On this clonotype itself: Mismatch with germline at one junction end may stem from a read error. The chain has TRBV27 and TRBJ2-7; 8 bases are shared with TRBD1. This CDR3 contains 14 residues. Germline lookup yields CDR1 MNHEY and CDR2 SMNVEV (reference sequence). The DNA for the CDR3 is TGTGCCAGCAGATTATCAGGGGGCTGGCGTGAGCAGTACTTC. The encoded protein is CASRLSGGWREQYF.

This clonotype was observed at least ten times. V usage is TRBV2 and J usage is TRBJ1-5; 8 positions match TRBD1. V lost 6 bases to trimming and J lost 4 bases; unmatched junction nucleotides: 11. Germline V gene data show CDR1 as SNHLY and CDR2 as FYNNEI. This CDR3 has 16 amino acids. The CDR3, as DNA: TGTGCCAGCAGAGGACAGGGTCCCTTTTTGAATCAGCCCCAGCATTTT. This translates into CASRGQGPFLNQPQHF.

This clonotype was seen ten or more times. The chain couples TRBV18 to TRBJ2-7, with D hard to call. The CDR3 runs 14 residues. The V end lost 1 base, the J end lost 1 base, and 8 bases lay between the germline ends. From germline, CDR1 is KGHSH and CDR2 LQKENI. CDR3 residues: CASSPLIGSYEQYF. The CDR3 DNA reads TGTGCCAGCTCACCACTAATCGGGTCCTACGAGCAGTACTTC.

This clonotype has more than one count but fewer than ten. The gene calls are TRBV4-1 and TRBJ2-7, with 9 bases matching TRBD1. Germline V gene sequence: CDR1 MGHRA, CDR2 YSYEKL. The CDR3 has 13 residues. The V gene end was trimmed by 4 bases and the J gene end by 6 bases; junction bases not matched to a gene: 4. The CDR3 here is CASSRGTGREQYF. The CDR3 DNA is TGCGCCAGCAGCCGTGGGACAGGGCGCGAGCAGTACTTC.

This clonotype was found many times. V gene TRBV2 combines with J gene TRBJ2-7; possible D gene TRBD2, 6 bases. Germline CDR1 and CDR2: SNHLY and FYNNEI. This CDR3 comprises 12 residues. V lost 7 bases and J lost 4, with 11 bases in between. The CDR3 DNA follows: TGTGCCAGCACAGCAGGAGGGTACGAGCAGTACTTC. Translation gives CASTAGGYEQYF.

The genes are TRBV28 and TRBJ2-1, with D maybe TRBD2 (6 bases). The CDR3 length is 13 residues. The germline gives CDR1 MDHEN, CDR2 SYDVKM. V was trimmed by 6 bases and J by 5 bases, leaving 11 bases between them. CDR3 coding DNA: TGTGCCAGCAGCAGTCCTAGCGACAATGAGCAGTTCTTC. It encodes CASSSPSDNEQFF. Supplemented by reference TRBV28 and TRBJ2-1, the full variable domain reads DVKVTQSSRYLVKRTGEKVFLECVQDMDHENMFWYRQDPGLGLRLIYFSYDVKMKEKGDIPEGYSVSREKKERFSLILESASTNQTSMYLCASSSPSDNEQFFGPGTRLTVL.

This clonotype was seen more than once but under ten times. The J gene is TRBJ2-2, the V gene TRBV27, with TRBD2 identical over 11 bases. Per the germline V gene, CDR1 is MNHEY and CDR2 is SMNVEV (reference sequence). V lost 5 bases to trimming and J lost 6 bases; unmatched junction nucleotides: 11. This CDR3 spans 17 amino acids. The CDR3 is CASSALALAGVAGELFF. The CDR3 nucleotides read TGTGCCAGCAGTGCCCTGGCACTAGCGGGAGTGGCCGGGGAGCTGTTTTTT.

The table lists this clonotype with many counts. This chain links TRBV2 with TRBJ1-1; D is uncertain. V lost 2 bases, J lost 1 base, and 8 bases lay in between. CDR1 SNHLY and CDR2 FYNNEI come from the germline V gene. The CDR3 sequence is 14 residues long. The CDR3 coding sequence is TGTGCCAGCAGTGAAAGGTGGGGGAACACTGAAGCTTTCTTT. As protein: CASSERWGNTEAFF.

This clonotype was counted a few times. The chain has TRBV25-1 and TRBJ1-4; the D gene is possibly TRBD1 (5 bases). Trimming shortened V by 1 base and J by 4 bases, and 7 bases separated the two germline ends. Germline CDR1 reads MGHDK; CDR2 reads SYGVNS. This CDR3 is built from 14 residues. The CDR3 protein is CASSEWGSNEKLFF. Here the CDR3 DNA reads TGTGCCAGCAGTGAATGGGGGAGTAATGAAAAACTGTTTTTT.

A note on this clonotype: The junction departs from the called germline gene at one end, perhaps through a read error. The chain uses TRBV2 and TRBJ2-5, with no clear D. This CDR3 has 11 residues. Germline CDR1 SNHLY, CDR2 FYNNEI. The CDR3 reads CTSTVQETQYF. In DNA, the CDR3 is TGTACCAGCACTGTCCAAGAGACCCAGTACTTC.

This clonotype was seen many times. CDR3 sequence reads: CAWRDRSVTEAFF. DNA for the CDR3: TGTGCCTGGAGGGACAGGTCGGTAACTGAAGCTTTCTTT. The rearrangement uses TRBV30 and TRBJ1-1, with TRBD1 matching over 7 bases. V was pared by 3 bases and J by 5 bases, with 6 bases of the junction left unmatched. Germline V CDR1 and CDR2: GTSNPN, SVGIG (reference sequence). The length of the CDR3 is 13 residues.